A single TCR beta chain is shown here with its context. The antigen is undetermined. The data derive from a study of T-cell reconstitution after alpha-beta-depleted transplantation in children. Construction of the TCRbeta library involved unique molecular identifiers. From the PCR reads, TCRdb called clonotypes with MiXCR, one entry per CDR3 protein. Seen here are roughly 340,000 distinct CDR3 sequences, roughly 17% observed once, and the top ten hold around 38%. V shed 7 bases, J shed 7 bases, and the junction held 13 bases outside the gene matches. This CDR3 comprises 15 residues. Whole-study results and caveats: Surviving recipient cells, namely T cells and thymic progenitors, were the source of high day-60 TCRbeta diversity in some patients. Alpha-beta T cells about two months after transplant reportedly derived from several hundred expanded graft clones.

The clonotype comes from a male patient aged 2 to 10 who had a stem cell transplant for acute lymphoblastic leukemia, so the T cells may come from the graft donor. Material: PBMCs, mostly from graft donor cells, obtained 360 days after TCRalphabeta/CD19-depleted stem cell transplant. The chain is built from TRBV12-3 or TRBV12-4 and TRBJ2-3; TRBD2 agrees at 8 bases. The CDR3, as DNA: TGTGCCAGCAAACCTAGACTAGCGAGAGGGAATACGCAGTATTTT. Encoded protein: CASKPRLARGNTQYF.